Detailed here is one T cell receptor beta chain. Germline CDR1 and CDR2: SGHRS and YFSETQ. V dropped 2 bases and J dropped 4; count of bases not matched to a gene: 2. CDR3 length: 14 residues. Original analysis: Reference gene primers were amplified, and this amplification served to estimate nucleated cell counts. Method: immunoSEQ multiplex PCR; TCRdb's copy keeps in-frame clones and lacks some. The V and J calls and clone size were taken over from that table, and D and trimming were inferred from the DNA. Seen here are tens of thousands of clones, 75% to 95% observed once, and the top ten hold 6.5%. The record originates from a study of blood T cell repertoires in COVID-19. Looking at the study overall: COVID-19 samples collected from the United States, Italy and Spain covered acute and convalescent phases.

The clonotype originates from a man aged 50 to 59 with active COVID-19. Specimen: peripheral blood. The V call is TRBV5-1, the J call TRBJ2-2, with 7 bases lining up with TRBD1. The CDR3 nucleotides read TGCGCCAGCAGCTTCCGGGACAGCACCGGGGAGCTGTTTTTT. This codes for CASSFRDSTGELFF.